This entry concerns a single T cell receptor beta chain. Here immunoSEQ multiplex PCR was the method, and the copy in TCRdb shows in-frame clones only, minus some. The repertoire holds approximately 97,000 clones, with approximately 94% as singletons. These data are taken from a study of cytomegalovirus exposure and HLA in healthy donors. The V end lost 3 bases, the J end lost 2 bases, and 11 bases lay between the germline ends. This CDR3 region has 15 residues. CDR1 LNHDA and CDR2 SQIVND come from the germline V gene (reference sequence). Sequenced sample: PBMCs. This TCR was sampled from a young woman in good health and CMV-seronegative. J is TRBJ2-1 and V is TRBV19; D is perhaps TRBD2 (6 bases). This chain's CDR3 is CASSIGGYTYNEQFF. The CDR3 nucleotides are TGTGCCAGTAGTATCGGGGGTTATACCTACAATGAGCAGTTCTTC.